This T cell receptor beta chain was observed in a study of pediatric ulcerative colitis. In the case of this clone: The antigen is not known.

Findings of the study overall: Total lymphocyte DNA, not sorted subsets, was the template. In rectum, acute severe colitis had expanded clones and less diversity. Blood-derived T cells may be present in rectal pinch biopsies.

Sequencing was performed with immunoSEQ multiplex PCR; in TCRdb, only in-frame clones are kept and a portion is missing. The repertoire holds 30,000 to 40,000 clones, with approximately 78% as singletons. Rectal tissue came from one to two pinch biopsies taken at colonoscopy. The diagnostic colonoscopy in ulcerative colitis patients preceded any immunosuppressive treatment. Sample: gut tissue. This sequence was found in a boy under 18 with mild ulcerative colitis.

CDR3 nucleotides: TGTGCCAGCAGTTTGGCGGAGGGGGCTTATGGCTACACCTTC. Protein sequence: CASSLAEGAYGYTF. The rearrangement uses TRBV6-5 and TRBJ1-2, with 7 bases aligning to TRBD1. The CDR3 covers 14 residues. With 4 bases clipped from V and 5 bases from J, the junction kept 7 bases outside the gene matches. From germline, CDR1 is MNHEY and CDR2 SVGAGI.